This T cell receptor (beta chain) was obtained from a study of vaccination and CD4 T cells after COVID-19. About the study: Collection of post-COVID samples occurred a median approximately 97 days after diagnosis, spanning a range of 35 to 161. Study-wide results and caveats: In convalescent patients, a median approximately 86% of reactive clones appeared only post-vaccination.

The study sequenced cultured CD4+ T cell DNA using the Oncomine TCR Beta short-read assay. TCRdb fed the PCR reads into MiXCR, producing one record per CDR3 protein. Of about 6,800 distinct CDR3 sequences in the sample, 25% were seen once. A note on this clonotype: Its antigen is unknown.

CDR1 is SGHDT, CDR2 YYEEEE, per germline. The CDR3 runs to 13 residues. The V segment lost 4 bases and the J segment 5 bases; nucleotides outside the gene matches: 3. As for treatment: roughly 11-day PBMC culture with coronavirus spike peptide pools or control peptides (ViraFEST assay). With peptide pools, ViraFEST first expanded antigen-specific T cells and afterwards sequenced their TCRs. Half of the medium was exchanged for fresh IL-2 medium, first on day 3 and then on day 7. The V and J genes are TRBV5-6 and TRBJ1-2, with 9 bases matching TRBD1. This sequence originates from a human donor who had recovered from COVID-19. The sequenced sample was CD4+ T cells from blood, cultured in vitro, obtained after SARS-CoV-2 vaccination. The CDR3 loop is CASSAGTGYGYTF. The CDR3, as DNA: TGTGCCAGCAGCGCCGGGACAGGGTATGGCTACACCTTC.